The 31 T cell receptor beta chains reported below all come from one sample, sequenced in a study of pediatric ulcerative colitis. Repertoires were generated with immunoSEQ multiplex PCR, while TCRdb's copy carries only in-frame clones and drops some. The data contain some 57,000 clones, more than 75% of them seen just once; the ten biggest clones take up around 1.4%. The source material was blood. The source of these receptors is a boy aged 5-17 years who was a control in a study of pediatric ulcerative colitis.

This sequence joins TRBV7-8 and TRBJ2-1; 7 nucleotides match TRBD1. This CDR3 is 16 amino acids long. V gave up 7 bases and J gave up 0 bases; unmatched junction bases: 9. Looked up from germline, CDR1 is SGHVS and CDR2 is FQNEAQ. CDR3 nucleotide sequence: TGTGCCAGCATCCCCCTCAGGGGGAGCTCCTACAATGAGCAGTTCTTC. Translation gives CASIPLRGSSYNEQFF.

The table lists this clone with a few counts. The chain joins TRBV28 to TRBJ1-1; D ambiguous. Trimming removed 2 bases from V and 5 bases from J, with 9 bases in between. This CDR3 is 13 amino acids long. Per germline, CDR1 MDHEN and CDR2 SYDVKM. For the CDR3, the DNA is TGTGCCAGCAGTTTACTACTGGGTACTGAAGCTTTCTTT. Its translation is CASSLLLGTEAFF.

The gene calls are TRBV7-9 and TRBJ2-5; D ambiguous. Trimming shortened V by 1 base and J by 4 bases, and 10 bases separated the two germline ends. The germline V gene has CDR1 SEHNR and CDR2 FQNEAQ (reference sequence). CDR3 length equals 14 residues. The CDR3, as DNA: TGTGCCAGCAGCTTAGGGTCCCTCCGAGAGACCCAGTACTTC. Protein product: CASSLGSLRETQYF.

The chain joins TRBV7-6 to TRBJ2-3; possible D gene TRBD2, 5 bases. Germline V gene lookup returns CDR1 SGHVS and CDR2 FNYEAQ. V gave up 6 bases and J gave up 1 base, with 5 bases separating them. The CDR3 is 12 amino acids. CDR3 coding DNA: TGTGCCAGCAGGGGAGGCACAGATACGCAGTATTTT. Translating gives CASRGGTDTQYF. Looking up the rest from reference TRBV7-6 and TRBJ2-3 gives the full variable domain: GAGVSQSPRYKVTKRGQDVALRCDPISGHVSLYWYRQALGQGPEFLTYFNYEAQQDKSGLPNDRFSAERPEGSISTLTIQRTEQRDSAMYRCASRGGTDTQYFGPGTRLTVL.

In nucleotides, the CDR3 is TGTGCCTCCGGCTGGACCGGGGAGCTGTTTTTT. Translation: CASGWTGELFF. The chain has TRBV6-5 and TRBJ2-2; D is ambiguous. V was shortened by 11 bases and J by 5 bases, with 9 bases between the two germline ends. Per germline, CDR1 MNHEY and CDR2 SVGAGI. This CDR3 is built from 11 residues.

This sequence joins TRBV7-3 and TRBJ2-1; weak D call: TRBD2 (6 bases). The V gene's germline CDR1 is SGHTA and CDR2 FQGTGA. The CDR3 loop spans 15 amino acids. V was cut by 1 base and J by 4 bases, with 11 bases left in between. CDR3 bases: TGTGCCAGCAGCTTAAATGGCGGGATGTACAATGAGCAGTTCTTC. Residues: CASSLNGGMYNEQFF.

The V and J genes are TRBV6-4 and TRBJ2-7; possibly TRBD1 for D (6 bases). The CDR3 is 15 residues long. V lost 4 bases and J 4 bases, leaving 17 bases between the germline ends. Germline V gene sequence: CDR1 MRHNA, CDR2 SNTAGT. The CDR3 reads CASSVYLGAPYEQYF. Written as DNA, the CDR3 is TGTGCCAGCAGTGTGTATCTGGGGGCGCCTTACGAGCAGTACTTC.

This clone appeared once. The chain employs TRBV7-9 and TRBJ2-3; D unclear. Germline V lookup: CDR1 SEHNR, CDR2 FQNEAQ (reference sequence). The CDR3 runs 11 residues. The germline V and J ends were trimmed by 5 bases and 6 bases, with 6 bases remaining between them. DNA of the CDR3: TGTGCCAGCAGCGTCAGGGATACGCAGTATTTT. Encoded protein: CASSVRDTQYF.

This chain links TRBV28 with TRBJ2-6; the match to TRBD1 covers 7 bases. V lost 8 bases, J lost 2 bases, and 6 bases stayed unmatched. From germline, CDR1 is MDHEN and CDR2 SYDVKM. The length of the CDR3 is 15 residues. Here the CDR3 reads CASEDTGAGANVLTF. The CDR3 nucleotides read TGTGCCAGCGAAGACACAGGGGCTGGGGCCAACGTCCTGACTTTC.

The chain uses TRBV6-5 and TRBJ1-1, with D uncertain. The CDR3 contains 16 residues. Germline-derived CDR1 and CDR2 are MNHEY and SVGAGI. The V end lost 0 bases, the J end lost 3 bases, and 14 bases lay between the germline ends. In nucleotides, the CDR3 is TGTGCCAGCAGTTACTCCCCGATAGGAATGGACACTGAAGCTTTCTTT. Translation gives CASSYSPIGMDTEAFF.

V and J are TRBV5-1 and TRBJ2-6, with D possibly being TRBD1 (6 bases). Germline loops: CDR1 SGHRS, CDR2 YFSETQ. V was trimmed by 4 bases and J by 0 bases, leaving 11 bases between them. The CDR3 is made up of 16 amino acids. As DNA, the CDR3 is TGCGCCAGCAGCCCAGGACAGTACTCTGGGGCCAACGTCCTGACTTTC. Encoded protein: CASSPGQYSGANVLTF.

This chain connects TRBV19 to TRBJ1-3; D unclear. There are 13 residues in the CDR3. The V end was cut by 8 bases, the J end by 0 bases, with 8 bases between. Looked up from germline, CDR1 is LNHDA and CDR2 is SQIVND (reference sequence). The CDR3 region is CASSGSSGNTIYF. CDR3 coding DNA: TGTGCCAGTTCTGGAAGCTCTGGAAACACCATATATTTT. Combining the CDR3 with reference TRBV19 and TRBJ1-3 gives the whole variable domain DGGITQSPKYLFRKEGQNVTLSCEQNLNHDAMYWYRQDPGQGLRLIYYSQIVNDFQKGDIAEGYSVSREKKESFPLTVTSAQKNPTAFYLCASSGSSGNTIYFGEGSWLTVV.

Comments on this clone: The sample contains more than one DNA sequence encoding this CDR3. J is TRBJ2-1 and V is TRBV5-1; D ambiguous. The V and J ends lost 4 bases and 4 bases respectively, with 3 bases between them. This CDR3 region has 11 residues. Looked up from germline, CDR1 is SGHRS and CDR2 is YFSETQ. As DNA, the CDR3 is TGCGCCAGCAGCGCATACAATGAGCAGTTCTTC. Translation gives CASSAYNEQFF.

The chain has TRBV5-6 and TRBJ2-3; 10 nucleotides match TRBD1. The CDR3 loop spans 18 amino acids. The J segment lost 1 base and the V segment lost 3 bases, leaving 11 bases of the junction unmatched. The germline gives CDR1 SGHDT, CDR2 YYEEEE. The CDR3: CASSSGQGIPVGTDTQYF. The CDR3, as DNA: TGTGCCAGCAGCTCGGGACAGGGGATTCCTGTAGGCACAGATACGCAGTATTTT.

With regard to this clone: One end of the junction is discordant with germline, which a read error may explain. This rearrangement joins TRBV6-4 to TRBJ1-1; 7 nucleotides agree with TRBD1. CDR1 is MRHNA and CDR2 is SNTAGT in the germline V gene. The CDR3 contains 15 residues. CDR3 residues: CAISEYRTGHTEAFF. The CDR3 nucleotides read TGTGCCATCAGTGAGTATAGGACAGGCCACACTGAAGCTTTCTTT.

The chain is built from TRBV7-9 and TRBJ2-1, with 7 bases lining up with TRBD1. V lost 7 bases, J lost 1 base, and 10 bases stayed unmatched. CDR1 is SEHNR, CDR2 FQNEAQ, per germline (reference sequence). The CDR3 covers 16 residues. CDR3 in amino acids: CASTTQQGQSYNEQFF. In nucleotides, the CDR3 is TGTGCCAGCACCACCCAACAGGGACAGTCCTACAATGAGCAGTTCTTC. Full variable domain (remainder filled in from reference TRBV7-9 and TRBJ2-1): DTGVSQNPRHKITKRGQNVTFRCDPISEHNRLYWYRQTLGQGPEFLTYFQNEAQLEKSRLLSDRFSAERPKGSFSTLEIQRTEQGDSAMYLCASTTQQGQSYNEQFFGPGTRLTVL.

The gene calls are TRBV7-8 and TRBJ2-7; D ambiguous. The CDR3 length is 15 residues. Germline CDR1 SGHVS, CDR2 FQNEAQ. Between the trimmed V and J ends, which lost 0 bases and 2 bases, there was a span of 11 bases. As DNA, the CDR3 is TGTGCCAGCAGCTTAGCGCAAGGCAGAACCTACGAGCAGTACTTC. It yields the protein CASSLAQGRTYEQYF.

This chain connects TRBV19 to TRBJ2-4, with D perhaps matching TRBD1 or TRBD2 (6 bases each). Trimming removed 4 bases from V and 3 bases from J, with 19 bases in between. CDR3 length: 17 residues. The germline CDR1 and CDR2 sequences are LNHDA and SQIVND (reference sequence). In DNA, the CDR3 is TGTGCCAGTAGTAGCCGGCGGGAAAGAGGGGGCAAAAACATTCAGTACTTC. As protein: CASSSRRERGGKNIQYF.

This clone was seen only a few times. The genes are TRBV19 and TRBJ2-1, with 10 bases fitting TRBD2. CDR1 and CDR2 (germline): LNHDA, SQIVND (reference sequence). The CDR3 is 14 residues long. J gave up 8 bases and V 6 bases, and 7 bases lay outside the gene matches. CDR3 bases: TGTGCCAGTAGAGGTTTAGCGGGAGGCCATGAGCAGTTCTTC. Translation gives CASRGLAGGHEQFF.

V gene TRBV10-3 combines with J gene TRBJ2-7, with 9 bases matching TRBD1. This CDR3 spans 20 amino acids. Germline V gene sequence: CDR1 ENHRY, CDR2 SYGVKD. V lost 0 bases and J lost 0; bases outside the gene matches: 15. The DNA for the CDR3 is TGTGCCATCAGTGAGTCGAACAGGGGGCCCCAGCGGACAAGCTCCTACGAGCAGTACTTC. Amino acids: CAISESNRGPQRTSSYEQYF.

In this sample, this clone turned up a few times. The chain carries TRBV14 and TRBJ1-6, with 11 bases that match TRBD1. J was trimmed by 10 bases and V by 6 bases; bases with no gene match: 5. Germline V gene sequence: CDR1 SGHDN, CDR2 FVKESK. This CDR3 has 14 amino acids. CDR3 protein: CASSQWTGGSPLHF. The CDR3 coding sequence is TGTGCCAGCAGTCAATGGACAGGGGGCTCACCCCTCCACTTT.

The chain uses TRBV14 and TRBJ2-5; perhaps TRBD1 as D (6 bases). This CDR3 spans 15 amino acids. Germline-derived CDR1 and CDR2 are SGHDN and FVKESK. Trimming pared 4 bases from V and 2 bases from J, leaving 14 bases between. The CDR3 loop is CASSRTGRRQETQYF. In nucleotides, the CDR3 is TGTGCCAGCAGCCGTACAGGGCGTCGGCAAGAGACCCAGTACTTC.

This chain uses TRBV4-1 with TRBJ2-7, with D perhaps matching TRBD1 (6 bases). V lost 1 base and J lost 3, with 13 bases in between. CDR3 length: 15 residues. Germline CDR1 and CDR2: MGHRA and YSYEKL. This CDR3 is CASSQGPRGGYEQYF. CDR3 sequence (DNA): TGCGCCAGCAGCCAAGGCCCCCGAGGGGGCTACGAGCAGTACTTC.

The chain links TRBV5-6 to TRBJ1-2; D is unresolved. This CDR3 comprises 15 residues. In germline, CDR1 is SGHDT, CDR2 YYEEEE. Trimming stripped 3 bases from V and 4 bases from J, with 16 bases between. The CDR3 spells CASSSDGMTGYGYTF. CDR3 nucleotides: TGTGCCAGCAGCTCCGATGGGATGACGGGCTATGGCTACACCTTC.

This clone appeared once. V gene TRBV5-8 combines with J gene TRBJ2-2, with a possible D match to TRBD1 (6 bases). There are 14 residues in the CDR3. Germline CDR1 reads SGHTS; CDR2 reads YDEGEE. V was cut by 1 base and J by 5 bases, with 9 bases left in between. The CDR3 DNA reads as TGTGCCAGCAGCTTGACCAGGGGAACCGGGGAGCTGTTTTTT. Amino acids: CASSLTRGTGELFF.

The V gene is TRBV10-3, the J gene TRBJ1-3; D possibly corresponds to TRBD1 (6 bases). Germline CDR1 is ENHRY and CDR2 is SYGVKD. The CDR3 has 14 amino acids. Trimming removed 2 bases from V and 7 bases from J, with 12 bases in between. CDR3 region: CAISERGQWNTIYF. DNA for the CDR3: TGTGCCATCAGTGAGCGGGGGCAGTGGAACACCATATATTTT.

V gene TRBV11-2 combines with J gene TRBJ2-1; the match to TRBD2 covers 9 bases. CDR1 and CDR2 (germline): SGHAT, FQNNGV. This CDR3 is built from 18 residues. The ends lost 5 bases at V and 12 bases at J; junction bases unmatched: 23. The CDR3 DNA reads as TGTGCCAGCAGCCCAGATGGGACTAGCCCTTATACTCTCTTTGGGCAGTTCTTC. This translates into CASSPDGTSPYTLFGQFF.

This clone was seen more than once but under ten times. The V and J genes are TRBV19 and TRBJ1-5; 10 positions match TRBD1. CDR3 length: 14 amino acids. CDR1 and CDR2 (germline): LNHDA, SQIVND (reference sequence). V lost 6 bases, J lost 5 bases, and 4 bases stayed unmatched. CDR3 bases: TGTGCCAGTAGAACCGGGACAGGGGATCAGCCCCAGCATTTT. Translation gives CASRTGTGDQPQHF. The full variable domain, rest sourced from reference TRBV19 and TRBJ1-5, is DGGITQSPKYLFRKEGQNVTLSCEQNLNHDAMYWYRQDPGQGLRLIYYSQIVNDFQKGDIAEGYSVSREKKESFPLTVTSAQKNPTAFYLCASRTGTGDQPQHFGDGTRLSIL.

The chain recombines TRBV10-3 with TRBJ1-2; the D is unclear. The CDR3 sequence is 12 residues long. Germline lookup yields CDR1 ENHRY and CDR2 SYGVKD. V was pared by 2 bases and J by 4 bases, with 5 bases between. CDR3 amino acids: CAISEVSYGYTF. As DNA, the CDR3 is TGTGCCATCAGTGAGGTCTCCTATGGCTACACCTTC.

This chain connects TRBV6-1 to TRBJ1-2; 7 nucleotides match TRBD1. Germline V gene lookup returns CDR1 MNHNS and CDR2 SASEGT. The CDR3 has 15 amino acids. V lost 2 bases, J lost 3 bases, and 6 bases stayed unmatched. The CDR3 nucleotides read TGTGCCAGCAGTGAAAGTGGACAGGTCGACTATGGCTACACCTTC. Translation: CASSESGQVDYGYTF.

This sequence joins TRBV7-9 and TRBJ2-7; TRBD2 agrees at 7 bases. Trimming cost V 1 base and J 5 bases; bases outside gene matches: 8. The CDR3 length is 15 residues. Germline V lookup: CDR1 SEHNR, CDR2 FQNEAQ (reference sequence). The CDR3, as DNA: TGTGCCAGCAGCTTAGGTGGGGGGGACGTCCACGAGCAGTACTTC. It specifies CASSLGGGDVHEQYF.